This TCR beta chain was found in a study of blood T cell repertoires in COVID-19. The J segment lost 4 bases and the V segment lost 4 bases, leaving 6 bases of the junction unmatched. This CDR3 has 15 residues. Germline lookup yields CDR1 SGHVS and CDR2 FQNEAQ. Clones were sequenced by immunoSEQ multiplex PCR, and TCRdb holds only the in-frame ones, with some missing. The sample yields 90,000 to 150,000 clones, 75% to 85% seen once. The sequenced sample was peripheral blood. This receptor was taken from a human donor in a cohort sampled during active COVID-19. The chain links TRBV7-8 to TRBJ1-2; TRBD1 aligns across 10 bases. The CDR3 DNA reads TGTGCCAGCAGCTCGGACAGGGGGACGGGCTATGGCTACACCTTC. Amino acid sequence: CASSSDRGTGYGYTF.